What follows are 21 T cell receptor beta chains derived from one specimen sequenced in a study of CD8+ T cells in alopecia areata. Following RNA extraction, reverse transcription yielded cDNA that acted as the sequencing template. Produced via immunoSEQ multiplex PCR; TCRdb's table is partial and in-frame only. In the table there are some 120,000 clones, roughly 58% of which are singletons. The sequences come from CD4+ T cells sorted from blood, collected at week 0. These receptors were collected from a human donor with alopecia areata.

This chain links TRBV30 with TRBJ1-5; a weak D match, TRBD1 (6 bases). Germline V gives CDR1 GTSNPN, CDR2 SVGIG (reference sequence). V gave up 1 base and J gave up 7 bases, with 11 bases separating them. This CDR3 is 13 amino acids long. The CDR3 coding sequence is TGTGCCTGGAGTGGACAGGTGAAACAGCCCCAGCATTTT. It specifies CAWSGQVKQPQHF.

V and J are TRBV7-2 and TRBJ1-2, with D unclear. V lost 1 base and J lost 8, with 11 bases in between. The germline V gene has CDR1 SGHTA and CDR2 FQGNSA. The CDR3 length is 13 residues. CDR3 coding DNA: TGTGCCAGCAGCTTAGTCGTCCGCGGCGGCTACACCTTC. Its translation: CASSLVVRGGYTF. The variable domain in full, with the rest retrieved from reference TRBV7-2 and TRBJ1-2, is GAGVSQSPSNKVTEKGKDVELRCDPISGHTALYWYRQSLGQGLEFLIYFQGNSAPDKSGLPSDRFSAERTGGSVSTLTIQRTQQEDSAVYLCASSLVVRGGYTFGSGTRLTVV.

This clone was seen a few times. The rearrangement joins TRBV5-6 to TRBJ1-1; D is possibly TRBD1 (6 bases). The germline V and J ends were trimmed by 4 bases and 0 bases, with 19 bases remaining between them. Germline V gives CDR1 SGHDT, CDR2 YYEEEE. CDR3 length: 17 amino acids. The CDR3 loop reads CASSTQAAGAMNTEAFF. In nucleotides, the CDR3 is TGTGCCAGCAGCACCCAGGCGGCAGGGGCCATGAACACTGAAGCTTTCTTT.

This clone appeared once. The gene calls are TRBV18 and TRBJ2-2; 7 bases fit TRBD2. Germline CDR1 KGHSH, CDR2 LQKENI. V lost 3 bases and J lost 7; bases outside the gene matches: 17. The CDR3 is 18 amino acids. The CDR3 reads CASSPQGGARIGNGELFF. The DNA of the CDR3 is TGTGCCAGCTCACCCCAGGGAGGGGCAAGGATCGGAAACGGGGAGCTGTTTTTT.

The rearrangement links TRBV5-1 to TRBJ2-2; TRBD1 matches 9 bases. The CDR3 runs 16 residues. Germline V gene sequence: CDR1 SGHRS, CDR2 YFSETQ. V lost 4 bases and J lost 1; bases outside the gene matches: 5. CDR3 sequence (DNA): TGCGCCAGCAGCGGCCGGGGACAGGGGAACACCGGGGAGCTGTTTTTT. Translated, it gives CASSGRGQGNTGELFF.

The CDR3 sequence is CASSQESGRGRSGYTF. The CDR3 DNA is TGCGCCAGCAGCCAAGAATCTGGCAGGGGCCGTTCTGGCTACACCTTC. V gene TRBV4-1 combines with J gene TRBJ1-2, with D maybe TRBD1 (6 bases). V lost 0 bases and J lost 7, with 18 bases in between. The CDR3 covers 16 residues. Germline CDR1 is MGHRA and CDR2 is YSYEKL.

Written as DNA, the CDR3 is TGTGCCAGCAGCCCAGTACCGGACAGGCCTTCGTACGAGCAGTACTTC. Translated: CASSPVPDRPSYEQYF. The gene calls are TRBV14 and TRBJ2-7; 7 positions match TRBD1. CDR1 SGHDN and CDR2 FVKESK come from the germline V gene. This CDR3 is built from 16 residues. The V and J ends lost 4 bases and 4 bases, in that order; junction bases with no gene match: 13.

The V call is TRBV18, the J call TRBJ1-3; D is unclear. CDR1 and CDR2 from the germline V gene are KGHSH and LQKENI. This CDR3 is built from 15 residues. The V gene lost 3 bases and the J gene lost 0 bases, with 9 bases spanning the gap. The CDR3 is CASSPQAISGNTIYF. CDR3 coding DNA: TGTGCCAGCTCACCGCAGGCCATCTCTGGAAACACCATATATTTT.

Only a few counts were recorded for this clone. The gene calls are TRBV28 and TRBJ2-6; D not certain. CDR1 and CDR2 from the germline V gene are MDHEN and SYDVKM. The length of the CDR3 is 13 residues. Trimming removed 1 base from V and 4 bases from J, with 2 bases in between. This CDR3 is CASSLSGANVLTF. CDR3 in DNA: TGTGCCAGCAGTTTATCCGGGGCCAACGTCCTGACTTTC.

There are a few counts of this clone. The CDR3 is CASTSAGGPDTQYF. CDR3 nucleotide sequence: TGTGCCAGCACCTCAGCGGGAGGGCCAGATACGCAGTATTTT. The chain couples TRBV6-6 to TRBJ2-3; 10 nucleotides agree with TRBD2. V lost 7 bases, J lost 4 bases, and 5 bases stayed unmatched. Germline assignment: CDR1 MNHNY and CDR2 SVGAGI (reference sequence). The CDR3 is 14 residues long.

The J gene is TRBJ1-4, the V gene TRBV7-2, with 7 bases that match TRBD1. Trimming at V came to 5 bases and at J to 4 bases, leaving 7 bases not matched to a gene. Germline CDR1 and CDR2: SGHTA and FQGNSA. The CDR3 covers 15 residues. CDR3 amino acids: CASSGQQGLNEKLFF. The CDR3, as DNA: TGTGCCAGCAGCGGTCAACAGGGGCTTAATGAAAAACTGTTTTTT.

This clone was seen just once. The chain joins TRBV5-1 to TRBJ2-2; 8 nucleotides agree with TRBD1. The CDR3 is 16 residues long. The germline CDR1 and CDR2 sequences are SGHRS and YFSETQ. With V trimmed by 1 base and J by 5 bases, 7 bases remained unmatched. CDR3 sequence (DNA): TGCGCCAGCAGCTTGCGACAGGGGTTCTCGACCGGGGAGCTGTTTTTT. Amino acid sequence: CASSLRQGFSTGELFF.

The chain carries TRBV7-9 and TRBJ1-1; maybe TRBD1 (6 bases). The CDR3 is made up of 15 amino acids. Germline values: CDR1 SEHNR, CDR2 FQNEAQ (reference sequence). The V gene lost 5 bases and the J gene lost 4 bases, with 17 bases spanning the gap. The CDR3: CASSPRTELSTEAFF. CDR3 nucleotides: TGTGCCAGCAGCCCCAGGACAGAACTTAGCACTGAAGCTTTCTTT.

The rearrangement joins TRBV9 to TRBJ2-4, with D possibly TRBD2 on 5 matching bases. The CDR3 runs 16 residues. V lost 0 bases and J lost 6, with 16 bases in between. CDR1 and CDR2 from the germline V gene are SGDLS and YYNGEE. CDR3 protein: CASSVGWVPSGNIQYF. CDR3 bases: TGTGCCAGCAGCGTAGGGTGGGTTCCCAGCGGAAACATTCAGTACTTC.

CDR3 sequence: CASSQGQLYGYTF. The DNA of the CDR3 is TGTGCCAGCAGCCAGGGGCAGCTCTATGGCTACACCTTC. The chain has TRBV7-9 and TRBJ1-2, with TRBD1 as a possible D gene (6 bases). Germline V gene sequence: CDR1 SEHNR, CDR2 FQNEAQ (reference sequence). The CDR3 consists of 13 residues. The V and J ends lost 5 bases and 4 bases respectively, with 11 bases between them.

J is TRBJ2-7 and V is TRBV30; D gene uncertain. This CDR3 has 15 residues. Trimming took off 0 bases at V and 2 bases at J, with 14 bases between the two ends. CDR1 and CDR2 (germline): GTSNPN, SVGIG (reference sequence). This CDR3 is CAWSVPSPAPYEQYF. CDR3 sequence (DNA): TGTGCCTGGAGTGTACCCTCACCCGCTCCCTACGAGCAGTACTTC. Combining the CDR3 with reference TRBV30 and TRBJ2-7 gives the whole variable domain SQTIHQWPATLVQPVGSPLSLECTVEGTSNPNLYWYRQAAGRGLQLLFYSVGIGQISSEVPQNLSASRPQDRQFILSSKKLLLSDSGFYLCAWSVPSPAPYEQYFGPGTRLTVT.

The sample holds one count of this clone. This chain links TRBV5-4 with TRBJ2-2; D call uncertain. V dropped 4 bases and J dropped 3 bases, with 10 bases sitting between them. The CDR3 runs 14 residues. CDR1 is SGHNT and CDR2 is YYREEE in the germline V gene (reference sequence). CDR3: CASSPQIDTGELFF. The CDR3 DNA follows: TGTGCCAGCAGCCCCCAAATAGACACCGGGGAGCTGTTTTTT.

The chain joins TRBV30 to TRBJ2-1; 14 bases are shared with TRBD2. The length of the CDR3 is 13 residues. V shed 6 bases and J 6 bases; nucleotides not matched to a gene: 1. Germline V gives CDR1 GTSNPN, CDR2 SVGIG (reference sequence). As DNA, the CDR3 is TGTGCCTGTGGGACTAGCGGGAGCAATGAGCAGTTCTTC. Translating gives CACGTSGSNEQFF.

The gene calls are TRBV27 and TRBJ2-5; 9 nucleotides match TRBD1. The germline V gene encodes CDR1 MNHEY and CDR2 SMNVEV (reference sequence). The CDR3 is 13 amino acids. With 8 bases clipped from V and 1 base from J, the junction kept 2 bases outside the gene matches. CDR3 loop: CASQGQGQETQYF. The CDR3 DNA sequence: TGTGCCAGCCAGGGACAGGGCCAAGAGACCCAGTACTTC.

CDR3 protein: CASSYGQLVDTQYF. DNA of the CDR3: TGTGCCAGCAGTTACGGGCAATTGGTAGATACGCAGTATTTT. The V gene is TRBV6-5, the J gene TRBJ2-3; D uncertain. The CDR3 is 14 residues long. Germline values: CDR1 MNHEY, CDR2 SVGAGI. Trimming pared 2 bases from V and 5 bases from J, leaving 11 bases between.

The chain employs TRBV29-1 and TRBJ2-1, with D perhaps TRBD1 (6 bases). Trimming cost V 7 bases and J 8 bases, with 21 bases left between them. Germline V gene sequence: CDR1 SQVTM, CDR2 ANQGSEA. The CDR3 runs 14 residues. Here the CDR3 DNA reads TGCAGCGCGGACAGAAGGGCTAGGAACGATGAGCAGTTCTTC. As protein: CSADRRARNDEQFF.